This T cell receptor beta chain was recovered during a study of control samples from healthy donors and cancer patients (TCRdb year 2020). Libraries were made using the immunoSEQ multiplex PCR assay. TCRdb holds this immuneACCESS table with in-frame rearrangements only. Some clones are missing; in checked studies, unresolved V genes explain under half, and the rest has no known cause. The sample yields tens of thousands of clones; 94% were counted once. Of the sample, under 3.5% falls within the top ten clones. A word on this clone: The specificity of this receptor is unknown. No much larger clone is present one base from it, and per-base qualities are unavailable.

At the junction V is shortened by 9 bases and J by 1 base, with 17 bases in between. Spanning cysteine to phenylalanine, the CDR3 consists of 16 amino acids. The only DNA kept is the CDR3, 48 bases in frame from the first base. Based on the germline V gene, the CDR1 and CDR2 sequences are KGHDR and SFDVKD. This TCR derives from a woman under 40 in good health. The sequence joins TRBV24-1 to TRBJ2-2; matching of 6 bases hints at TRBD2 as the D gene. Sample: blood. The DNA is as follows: TGTGCCACCGCGGGGCGAGTAACAGGGAACACCGGGGAGCTGTTTTTT. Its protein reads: CATAGRVTGNTGELFF.